Reported below is one TCR beta chain. TCRdb keeps only in-frame clones here, not all; method: immunoSEQ multiplex PCR. Of 120,000 or so clones listed, roughly nine tenths are singletons. The entry originates in a study of blood T cell repertoires in COVID-19. Overall study context: The United States, Italy and Spain were the sources of the acute and convalescent COVID-19 samples. The cDNA or gDNA used as material had been derived from T cells, B-cell-depleted T cells, or PBMCs.

The specimen was peripheral blood. The origin of this receptor is a man between 70 and 80 years old who had recovered from COVID-19.

Here the CDR3 reads CATSDLSRTGGTEAFF. The CDR3 DNA follows: TGTGCCACCAGTGATTTGAGCCGGACAGGAGGCACTGAAGCTTTCTTT. The chain links TRBV24-1 to TRBJ1-1, with 7 bases matching TRBD1. The CDR3 has 16 residues. The germline V gene has CDR1 KGHDR and CDR2 SFDVKD. V shed 0 bases, J shed 4 bases, and the junction held 7 bases outside the gene matches.